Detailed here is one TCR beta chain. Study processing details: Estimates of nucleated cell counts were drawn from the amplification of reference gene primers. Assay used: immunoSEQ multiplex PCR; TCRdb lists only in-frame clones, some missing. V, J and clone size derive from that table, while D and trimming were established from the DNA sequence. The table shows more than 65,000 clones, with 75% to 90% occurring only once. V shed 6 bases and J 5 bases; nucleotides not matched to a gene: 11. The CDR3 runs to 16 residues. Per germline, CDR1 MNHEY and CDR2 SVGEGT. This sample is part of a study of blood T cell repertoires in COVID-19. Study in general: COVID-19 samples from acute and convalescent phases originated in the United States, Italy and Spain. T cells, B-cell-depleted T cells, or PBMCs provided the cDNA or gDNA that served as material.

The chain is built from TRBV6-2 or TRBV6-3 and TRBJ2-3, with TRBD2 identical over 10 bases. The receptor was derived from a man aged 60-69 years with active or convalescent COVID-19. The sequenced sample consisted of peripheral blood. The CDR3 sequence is CASSPPPSGGRDTQYF. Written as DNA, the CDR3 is TGTGCCAGCAGCCCCCCTCCTAGCGGGGGAAGAGATACGCAGTATTTT.